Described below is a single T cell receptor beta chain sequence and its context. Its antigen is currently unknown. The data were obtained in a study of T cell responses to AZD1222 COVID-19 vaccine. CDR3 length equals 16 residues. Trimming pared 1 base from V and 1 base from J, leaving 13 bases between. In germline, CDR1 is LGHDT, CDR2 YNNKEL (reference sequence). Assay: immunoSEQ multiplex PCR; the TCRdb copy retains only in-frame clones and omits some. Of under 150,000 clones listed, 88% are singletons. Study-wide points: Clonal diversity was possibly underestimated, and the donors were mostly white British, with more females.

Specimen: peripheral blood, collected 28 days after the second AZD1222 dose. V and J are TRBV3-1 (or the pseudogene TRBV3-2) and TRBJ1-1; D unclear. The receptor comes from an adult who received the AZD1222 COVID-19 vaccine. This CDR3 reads CASSQVTHTGNTEAFF. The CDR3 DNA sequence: TGTGCCAGCAGCCAAGTTACCCACACGGGGAACACTGAAGCTTTCTTT.